This TCR beta chain was sequenced in a study of T cell responses to AZD1222 COVID-19 vaccine. This table comes from immunoSEQ multiplex PCR, and its TCRdb copy is limited to in-frame clones, with some not included. The table records 100,000 to 150,000 clones, over 75% of them present only once. V gave up 5 bases and J gave up 4 bases; unmatched junction bases: 9. The CDR3 runs to 15 residues. Per germline, CDR1 SEHNR and CDR2 FQNEAQ (reference sequence). The sample in question was peripheral blood, obtained on day 0 of AZD1222 vaccination. This sequence was found in an adult in good health. The chain carries TRBV7-9 and TRBJ1-1; 8 positions agree with TRBD1. Here the CDR3 reads CASSPGQGGPTEAFF. The CDR3, as DNA: TGTGCCAGCAGCCCAGGACAGGGAGGGCCCACTGAAGCTTTCTTT.